Following are 21 T cell receptor beta chains from one sample sequenced in a study of breast tumors, draining lymph nodes, adjacent tissues. TCRdb itself ran the multiplex PCR reads through MiXCR, one entry per CDR3 protein. The table lists about 180,000 distinct CDR3 sequences, 30% to 35% of them singletons. Axillary draining lymph nodes of breast cancer patients supplied the node samples. Sequencing was performed on axillary lymph node tissue. The receptors stem from a female donor with breast cancer. Some clones in this sample may be carry-over from other donors' samples.

This clonotype was detected ten times or more. The V call is TRBV2, the J call TRBJ2-3; TRBD1 is a possible D gene (6 bases). The CDR3 is 17 residues long. Germline lookup yields CDR1 SNHLY and CDR2 FYNNEI. Trimming took 5 bases from V and 4 from J, leaving 22 bases between them. The CDR3 DNA reads TGTGCCAGCAGTAGCCTTACAGGGCTTAGCAGGGCAGATACGCAGTATTTT. It encodes CASSSLTGLSRADTQYF.

In the case of this clonotype: A much larger clone lies one base from this, so it may be a read error. This chain joins TRBV6-5 and TRBJ1-4, with D unresolved. The CDR3 extends over 16 amino acids. Germline V gives CDR1 MNHEY, CDR2 SVGAGI. This CDR3 reads CASSYGRRQINERLFF. The CDR3, as DNA: TGTGCCAGCAGTTACGGGCGGCGGCAGATTAATGAAAGACTGTTTTTT.

This clonotype was observed a few times. The chain links TRBV6-5 to TRBJ1-1; TRBD1 is a possible D gene (6 bases). The germline V gene encodes CDR1 MNHEY and CDR2 SVGAGI. Trimming left V 0 bases short and J 5 bases short, with 7 bases between. The CDR3 sequence is 13 residues long. The CDR3 bases are TGTGCCAGCAGTTACTCCACAGGGACTGAAGCTTTCTTT. Protein: CASSYSTGTEAFF.

The CDR3 bases are TGTGCCACCAGTGACGCCGGGCTAGCGGGGGGGACAGATACGCAGTATTTT. Translating gives CATSDAGLAGGTDTQYF. The rearrangement joins TRBV24-1 to TRBJ2-3, with 12 bases identical to TRBD2. The CDR3 consists of 17 residues. The germline V gene encodes CDR1 KGHDR and CDR2 SFDVKD. The trim removed 4 bases at V and 3 bases at J, leaving 7 bases unmatched.

This clonotype was seen many times. The CDR3 reads CASSQVRTSQHTQYF. CDR3 in DNA: TGCGCCAGCAGCCAAGTTAGGACTAGTCAGCATACGCAGTATTTT. V is TRBV4-1 and J is TRBJ2-3; 7 positions agree with TRBD2. CDR3 length: 15 amino acids. CDR1 is MGHRA, CDR2 YSYEKL, per germline. After removal of 1 base from V and 7 bases from J, the junction contained 8 bases not matched to a gene.

This clonotype was seen many times. V is TRBV20-1 and J is TRBJ2-1, with 8 bases aligning to TRBD2. The length of the CDR3 is 16 residues. Looked up from germline, CDR1 is DFQATT and CDR2 is SNEGSKA (reference sequence). V was clipped by 5 bases and J by 6 bases; unmatched bases: 15. The CDR3 region is CSAGETERGLLNEQFF. The CDR3 nucleotides are TGCAGTGCTGGGGAAACGGAGCGGGGGTTACTCAATGAGCAGTTCTTC.

This clonotype has at least ten counts. The chain combines TRBV7-3 with TRBJ2-5; 7 nucleotides line up with TRBD1. Germline values: CDR1 SGHTA, CDR2 FQGTGA. Unmatched junction bases numbered 8, after V lost 4 bases and J lost 9 bases. CDR3 length: 13 amino acids. CDR3 nucleotides: TGTGCCAGCAGCTCCACAGGGGTTTTGGCCCAGTACTTC. Translating gives CASSSTGVLAQYF.

In its sample, this clonotype was seen many times. This chain connects TRBV29-1 to TRBJ1-2, with D maybe TRBD1 (5 bases). The germline V gene encodes CDR1 SQVTM and CDR2 ANQGSEA. Deletions cut 3 bases from V and 12 bases from J, with 17 bases between. This CDR3 contains 12 residues. Here the CDR3 reads CSVDLGVGGHTF. DNA for the CDR3: TGCAGCGTTGATTTAGGGGTTGGCGGCCACACCTTC.

In this sample, this clonotype turned up many times. The gene calls are TRBV20-1 and TRBJ2-3; TRBD1 agrees at 8 bases. Trimming took 5 bases from V and 7 from J; bases not matched to a gene: 14. This CDR3 has 15 residues. Per germline, CDR1 DFQATT and CDR2 SNEGSKA (reference sequence). The CDR3 coding sequence is TGCAGTGCTCCGAGTGCAGGGGGCGCAAAGAATACGCAGTATTTT. This sequence encodes CSAPSAGGAKNTQYF.

This clonotype was detected ten times or more. V is TRBV12-3 or TRBV12-4 and J is TRBJ1-2; D uncertain. Trimming removed 3 bases from V and 5 bases from J, with 7 bases in between. The CDR3 sequence is 12 residues long. This CDR3 reads CASSFRQYGYTF. The CDR3 DNA reads TGTGCCAGCAGTTTTAGGCAGTATGGCTACACCTTC.

This clonotype has a count of ten or more. J is TRBJ2-5 and V is TRBV29-1; a weak D match, TRBD2 (6 bases). Trimming removed 6 bases at V and 4 bases at J, with 12 bases between. Germline CDR1 is SQVTM and CDR2 is ANQGSEA. This CDR3 spans 12 amino acids. The CDR3 sequence: CSVRDGGETQYF. CDR3 DNA sequence: TGCAGCGTCAGGGACGGGGGAGAGACCCAGTACTTC.

This clonotype was recorded a few times. V usage is TRBV5-4 and J usage is TRBJ2-1; possible D gene TRBD2, 5 bases. The CDR3 is 14 residues long. Germline V gives CDR1 SGHNT, CDR2 YYREEE (reference sequence). V was trimmed by 1 base and J by 8 bases, leaving 13 bases between them. CDR3: CASSLFSWTDEQFF. In DNA, the CDR3 is TGTGCCAGCAGCTTGTTTTCCTGGACTGATGAGCAGTTCTTC.

This clonotype was seen ten or more times. The chain carries TRBV14 and TRBJ2-7; D gene uncertain. Per the germline V gene, CDR1 is SGHDN and CDR2 is FVKESK. V dropped 5 bases and J dropped 5 bases, with 7 bases sitting between them. This CDR3 contains 11 residues. The CDR3 loop reads CASSVHHEQYF. CDR3 nucleotide sequence: TGTGCCAGCAGCGTCCACCACGAGCAGTACTTC.

This clonotype was seen ten or more times. CDR3 in amino acids: CASSPDGTNQPQHF. The CDR3 nucleotides are TGTGCCAGCAGCCCGGACGGAACGAATCAGCCCCAGCATTTT. J is TRBJ1-5 and V is TRBV7-3; D unclear. The germline V gene encodes CDR1 SGHTA and CDR2 FQGTGA. The CDR3 runs 14 residues. The V end lost 5 bases, the J end lost 4 bases, and 12 bases lay between the germline ends. The full variable domain, rest sourced from reference TRBV7-3 and TRBJ1-5, is GAGVSQTPSNKVTEKGKYVELRCDPISGHTALYWYRQSLGQGPEFLIYFQGTGAADDSGLPNDRFFAVRPEGSVSTLKIQRTERGDSAVYLCASSPDGTNQPQHFGDGTRLSIL.

This clonotype was seen repeatedly, ten times or more. V is TRBV7-2 and J is TRBJ2-7; D tentatively reads TRBD1 or TRBD2 (5 bases each). The germline V gene has CDR1 SGHTA and CDR2 FQGNSA. V shed 5 bases and J shed 3 bases, with 17 bases lying between them. This CDR3 contains 15 residues. In nucleotides, the CDR3 is TGTGCCAGCAGCCCCGGGACGAACCCTCTCTACGAGCAGTACTTC. Residues: CASSPGTNPLYEQYF.

This clonotype has ten or more counts. The chain has TRBV6-1 and TRBJ1-2; possible D gene TRBD1, 6 bases. The CDR3 has 15 residues. V was shortened by 4 bases and J by 0 bases, with 12 bases between the two germline ends. Germline V gene lookup returns CDR1 MNHNS and CDR2 SASEGT. DNA for the CDR3: TGTGCCAGCAGTGCCGCACAGGGAGCTAACTATGGCTACACCTTC. Residues: CASSAAQGANYGYTF.

This clonotype was found many times. The CDR3 bases are TGTGCCAGCAGCCAAGCCTCCTACGAGCAGTACTTC. It encodes CASSQASYEQYF. The V and J genes are TRBV4-2 and TRBJ2-7; D is unresolved. Trimming cost V 1 base and J 0 bases, with 1 base left between them. The CDR3 is 12 residues long. Germline assignment: CDR1 LGHNA and CDR2 YNFKEQ.

This clonotype was detected a few times. The J gene is TRBJ2-2, the V gene TRBV3-1; maybe TRBD1 (5 bases). The V end lost 1 base, the J end lost 13 bases, and 13 bases lay between the germline ends. This CDR3 comprises 13 residues. CDR1 is LGHDT, CDR2 YNNKEL, per germline (reference sequence). The CDR3 here is CASSQGQVQGLFF. The CDR3 coding sequence is TGTGCCAGCAGCCAAGGCCAGGTCCAGGGGCTGTTTTTT.

This clonotype occurred many times. The chain recombines TRBV20-1 with TRBJ2-5; 7 bases align to TRBD2. Germline CDR1 reads DFQATT; CDR2 reads SNEGSKA (reference sequence). This CDR3 has 15 residues. V lost 5 bases to trimming and J lost 2 bases; unmatched junction nucleotides: 11. The CDR3 bases are TGCAGTGCTCAAGGCCTAGCGGTGACTCAAGAGACCCAGTACTTC. Protein: CSAQGLAVTQETQYF.

The chain uses TRBV18 and TRBJ2-7; 7 bases map to TRBD2. Losses at the gene ends were 4 bases for V and 5 bases for J; bases not matched to a gene: 8. The CDR3 totals 14 residues. Germline V gene data show CDR1 as KGHSH and CDR2 as LQKENI. The CDR3 region is CASSRREGQDEQYF. The CDR3 DNA is TGTGCCAGCTCACGTAGGGAGGGCCAAGACGAGCAGTACTTC.

This clonotype was observed at least ten times. The DNA of the CDR3 is TGTGCCAGCAGCGCCCCAGGGGGCACCGGGGAGCTGTTTTTT. The encoded protein is CASSAPGGTGELFF. The V call is TRBV9, the J call TRBJ2-2, with 7 nucleotides matching TRBD1. V lost 3 bases, J lost 4 bases, and 3 bases stayed unmatched. The CDR3 has 14 residues. Germline V lookup: CDR1 SGDLS, CDR2 YYNGEE. Complete variable domain (other parts from reference TRBV9 and TRBJ2-2): DSGVTQTPKHLITATGQRVTLRCSPRSGDLSVYWYQQSLDQGLQFLIQYYNGEERAKGNILERFSAQQFPDLHSELNLSSLELGDSALYFCASSAPGGTGELFFGEGSRLTVL.